This T cell receptor (beta chain) was identified during a study of blood T cell repertoires in COVID-19. In its sample, this clone was seen once. J was trimmed by 1 base and V by 5 bases; bases with no gene match: 3. Germline V gene lookup returns CDR1 LGHDT and CDR2 YNNKEL (reference sequence). This CDR3 spans 14 amino acids. The table came from immunoSEQ multiplex PCR; TCRdb's copy has only in-frame clones and leaves some out. The table includes about 120,000 clones, around 90% detected once. Material for sequencing was peripheral blood. The clonotype comes from a woman aged 45 to 65 with acute or convalescent COVID-19. V usage is TRBV3-1 (or the pseudogene TRBV3-2) and J usage is TRBJ1-1; 8 positions match TRBD1. CDR3 bases: TGTGCCAGCAGCTCCACAGGGGGGAACACTGAAGCTTTCTTT. Amino acid sequence: CASSSTGGNTEAFF.